Shown below are 8 T cell receptor beta chains from a single sample sequenced in a study of human thymus T cells. Assay: immunoSEQ multiplex PCR; the TCRdb copy retains only in-frame clones and omits some. Of over 35,000 clones listed, approximately 95% are singletons. Material for sequencing was blood. These receptors all come from a boy younger than two with a congenital heart defect but otherwise immunologically healthy.

The V call is TRBV21-1, the J call TRBJ1-2; TRBD1 is taken as the D call from the table, unchecked against the DNA. TRBV21-1 is given as a pseudogene. The CDR3 length is 11 residues. CDR3 protein: CASSKGAGYTF. The CDR3 DNA is TGTGCCAGCAGCAAGGGGGCTGGCTACACCTTC.

The V call is TRBV29-1, the J call TRBJ2-5; D is unresolved. The CDR3 sequence is 14 residues long. Germline CDR1 reads SQVTM; CDR2 reads ANQGSEA. V lost 0 bases and J lost 3, with 11 bases in between. The CDR3 DNA reads as TGCAGCGTTGAAGATCCGGCGCGGAAAGAGACCCAGTACTTC. Translated, it gives CSVEDPARKETQYF. Filled out from reference TRBV29-1 and TRBJ2-5, the complete variable domain reads SAVISQKPSRDICQRGTSLTIQCQVDSQVTMMFWYRQQPGQSLTLIATANQGSEATYESGFVIDKFPISRPNLTFSTLTVSNMSPEDSSIYLCSVEDPARKETQYFGPGTRLLVL.

This clone was found once. This chain links TRBV28 with TRBJ1-2, with 10 bases identical to TRBD1. CDR3 size: 15 residues. J gave up 4 bases and V 5 bases, and 7 bases lay outside the gene matches. Germline CDR1 reads MDHEN; CDR2 reads SYDVKM. The DNA of the CDR3 is TGTGCCAGCAGTAGGGGACAGGGGCCCGCCTATGGCTACACCTTC. Protein sequence: CASSRGQGPAYGYTF.

The CDR3: CASSASGSTDTQYF. CDR3 in DNA: TGTGCCAGCAGCGCTAGCGGCTCCACAGATACGCAGTATTTT. This chain uses TRBV25-1 with TRBJ2-3; 7 positions match TRBD2. Per germline, CDR1 MGHDK and CDR2 SYGVNS. CDR3 length: 14 residues. J lost 2 bases, V lost 6 bases, and 5 bases had no gene match.

The chain joins TRBV5-6 to TRBJ2-5; 7 bases are shared with TRBD2. CDR3 length: 13 residues. Per the germline V gene, CDR1 is SGHDT and CDR2 is YYEEEE. The V segment lost 6 bases and the J segment 2 bases; nucleotides outside the gene matches: 4. CDR3 sequence reads: CASNRAGQETQYF. CDR3 bases: TGTGCCAGCAATCGAGCGGGGCAAGAGACCCAGTACTTC.

The chain joins TRBV4-1 to TRBJ1-2, with D possibly being TRBD1 (6 bases). Germline lookup yields CDR1 MGHRA and CDR2 YSYEKL. V was trimmed by 3 bases and J by 4 bases, leaving 15 bases between them. The CDR3 totals 15 residues. CDR3 nucleotides: TGCGCCAGCAGCCATGGACAGTCTTCCGGCTATGGCTACACCTTC. Amino acid sequence: CASSHGQSSGYGYTF.

The chain's CDR3 is CASSIPADTNSNQPQHF. The CDR3 bases are TGTGCCAGTAGCATTCCGGCTGACACCAATAGCAATCAGCCCCAGCATTTT. The genes are TRBV19 and TRBJ1-5; the D is unclear. Germline V gene lookup returns CDR1 LNHDA and CDR2 SQIVND (reference sequence). Trimming cost V 6 bases and J 0 bases, with 18 bases left between them. The CDR3 totals 17 residues.

V gene TRBV30 combines with J gene TRBJ1-4; no reliable D call. V lost 2 bases to trimming and J lost 0 bases, with 7 bases between them. From germline, CDR1 is GTSNPN and CDR2 SVGIG (reference sequence). The CDR3 extends over 14 amino acids. The CDR3 spells CAWSPLTTNEKLFF. CDR3 in DNA: TGTGCCTGGAGTCCCTTAACAACTAATGAAAAACTGTTTTTT.